This T cell receptor (beta chain) came from a study of T cell clonotyping in hematopoietic cell transplantation. General study points: Broader posttransplant TCR repertoire diversity was predicted by graft donor and pretransplant recipient Inverse Simpson Index values. CD4 and CD8 repertoire contributions could not be separated without sorting. Few recipient clonotypes overlapped donors; over 97% were de novo at given depth. After transplant, recipient diversity fell while pathologically expanded clonotypes grew through day 180.

Comment on this clone: Its matching antigen is unknown.

Here immunoSEQ multiplex PCR was the method, and the copy in TCRdb shows in-frame clones only, minus some. Altogether approximately 20,000 clones are present, more than 60% being singletons, with the ten largest covering roughly 14%. Germline values: CDR1 SNHLY, CDR2 FYNNEI. The CDR3 runs to 14 residues. The germline V and J ends were trimmed by 4 bases and 5 bases, with 14 bases remaining between them. This receptor was identified in a man aged 60 to 75 in good health. Some clones in this sample may be carry-over from other donors' samples. The sequencing sample was made of peripheral blood mononuclear cells. The J gene is TRBJ1-2, the V gene TRBV2; possibly TRBD1 for D (6 bases). CDR3 residues: CASSVGGFGYGYTF. The CDR3 DNA reads TGTGCCAGCAGTGTGGGGGGCTTCGGGTATGGCTACACCTTC.